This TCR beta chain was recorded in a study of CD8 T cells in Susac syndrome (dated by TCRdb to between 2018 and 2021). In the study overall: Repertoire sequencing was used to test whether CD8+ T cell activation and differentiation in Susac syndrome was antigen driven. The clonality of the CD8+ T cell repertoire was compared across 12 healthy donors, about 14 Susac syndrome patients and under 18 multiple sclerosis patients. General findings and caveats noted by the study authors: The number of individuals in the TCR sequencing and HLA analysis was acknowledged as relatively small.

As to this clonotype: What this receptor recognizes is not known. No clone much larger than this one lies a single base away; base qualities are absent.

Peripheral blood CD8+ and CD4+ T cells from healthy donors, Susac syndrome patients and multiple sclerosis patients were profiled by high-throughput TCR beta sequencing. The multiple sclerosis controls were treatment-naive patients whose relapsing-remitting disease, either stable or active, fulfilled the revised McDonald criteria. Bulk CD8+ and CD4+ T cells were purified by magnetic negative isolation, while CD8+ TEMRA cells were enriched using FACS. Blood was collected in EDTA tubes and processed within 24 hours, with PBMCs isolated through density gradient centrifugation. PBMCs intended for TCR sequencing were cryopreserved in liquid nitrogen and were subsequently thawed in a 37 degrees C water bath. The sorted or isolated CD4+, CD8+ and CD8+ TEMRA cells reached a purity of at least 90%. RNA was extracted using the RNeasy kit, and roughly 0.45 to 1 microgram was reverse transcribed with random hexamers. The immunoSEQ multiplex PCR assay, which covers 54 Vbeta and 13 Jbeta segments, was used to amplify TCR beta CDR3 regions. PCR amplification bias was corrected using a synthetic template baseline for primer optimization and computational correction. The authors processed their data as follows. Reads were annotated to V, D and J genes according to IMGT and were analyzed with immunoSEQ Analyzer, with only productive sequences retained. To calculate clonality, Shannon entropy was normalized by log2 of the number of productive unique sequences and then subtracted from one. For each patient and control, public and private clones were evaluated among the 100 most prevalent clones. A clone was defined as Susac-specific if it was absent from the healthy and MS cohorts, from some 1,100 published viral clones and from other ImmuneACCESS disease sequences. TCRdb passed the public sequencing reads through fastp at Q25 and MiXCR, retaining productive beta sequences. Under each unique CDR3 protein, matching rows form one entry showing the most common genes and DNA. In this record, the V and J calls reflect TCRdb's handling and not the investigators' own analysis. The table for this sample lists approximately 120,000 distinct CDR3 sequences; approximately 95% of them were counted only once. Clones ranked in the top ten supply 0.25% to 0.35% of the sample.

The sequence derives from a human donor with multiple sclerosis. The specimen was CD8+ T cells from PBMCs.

The CDR3 corresponds to CSVEDGQGQDYEQYF. The DNA is as follows: TGCAGCGTTGAAGACGGCCAGGGACAGGACTACGAGCAGTACTTC. The rearranged segments are TRBV29-1 and TRBJ2-7; a stretch of 8 junction bases matches TRBD1. V ends up 0 bases short and J 3 bases short, with an unmatched junction base count of 7. The CDR3 holds 15 amino acids from the cysteine to the phenylalanine. Only CDR3 DNA remains: 45 bases, in frame from the first base. The germline V gene specifies SQVTM as CDR1 and ANQGSEA as CDR2.